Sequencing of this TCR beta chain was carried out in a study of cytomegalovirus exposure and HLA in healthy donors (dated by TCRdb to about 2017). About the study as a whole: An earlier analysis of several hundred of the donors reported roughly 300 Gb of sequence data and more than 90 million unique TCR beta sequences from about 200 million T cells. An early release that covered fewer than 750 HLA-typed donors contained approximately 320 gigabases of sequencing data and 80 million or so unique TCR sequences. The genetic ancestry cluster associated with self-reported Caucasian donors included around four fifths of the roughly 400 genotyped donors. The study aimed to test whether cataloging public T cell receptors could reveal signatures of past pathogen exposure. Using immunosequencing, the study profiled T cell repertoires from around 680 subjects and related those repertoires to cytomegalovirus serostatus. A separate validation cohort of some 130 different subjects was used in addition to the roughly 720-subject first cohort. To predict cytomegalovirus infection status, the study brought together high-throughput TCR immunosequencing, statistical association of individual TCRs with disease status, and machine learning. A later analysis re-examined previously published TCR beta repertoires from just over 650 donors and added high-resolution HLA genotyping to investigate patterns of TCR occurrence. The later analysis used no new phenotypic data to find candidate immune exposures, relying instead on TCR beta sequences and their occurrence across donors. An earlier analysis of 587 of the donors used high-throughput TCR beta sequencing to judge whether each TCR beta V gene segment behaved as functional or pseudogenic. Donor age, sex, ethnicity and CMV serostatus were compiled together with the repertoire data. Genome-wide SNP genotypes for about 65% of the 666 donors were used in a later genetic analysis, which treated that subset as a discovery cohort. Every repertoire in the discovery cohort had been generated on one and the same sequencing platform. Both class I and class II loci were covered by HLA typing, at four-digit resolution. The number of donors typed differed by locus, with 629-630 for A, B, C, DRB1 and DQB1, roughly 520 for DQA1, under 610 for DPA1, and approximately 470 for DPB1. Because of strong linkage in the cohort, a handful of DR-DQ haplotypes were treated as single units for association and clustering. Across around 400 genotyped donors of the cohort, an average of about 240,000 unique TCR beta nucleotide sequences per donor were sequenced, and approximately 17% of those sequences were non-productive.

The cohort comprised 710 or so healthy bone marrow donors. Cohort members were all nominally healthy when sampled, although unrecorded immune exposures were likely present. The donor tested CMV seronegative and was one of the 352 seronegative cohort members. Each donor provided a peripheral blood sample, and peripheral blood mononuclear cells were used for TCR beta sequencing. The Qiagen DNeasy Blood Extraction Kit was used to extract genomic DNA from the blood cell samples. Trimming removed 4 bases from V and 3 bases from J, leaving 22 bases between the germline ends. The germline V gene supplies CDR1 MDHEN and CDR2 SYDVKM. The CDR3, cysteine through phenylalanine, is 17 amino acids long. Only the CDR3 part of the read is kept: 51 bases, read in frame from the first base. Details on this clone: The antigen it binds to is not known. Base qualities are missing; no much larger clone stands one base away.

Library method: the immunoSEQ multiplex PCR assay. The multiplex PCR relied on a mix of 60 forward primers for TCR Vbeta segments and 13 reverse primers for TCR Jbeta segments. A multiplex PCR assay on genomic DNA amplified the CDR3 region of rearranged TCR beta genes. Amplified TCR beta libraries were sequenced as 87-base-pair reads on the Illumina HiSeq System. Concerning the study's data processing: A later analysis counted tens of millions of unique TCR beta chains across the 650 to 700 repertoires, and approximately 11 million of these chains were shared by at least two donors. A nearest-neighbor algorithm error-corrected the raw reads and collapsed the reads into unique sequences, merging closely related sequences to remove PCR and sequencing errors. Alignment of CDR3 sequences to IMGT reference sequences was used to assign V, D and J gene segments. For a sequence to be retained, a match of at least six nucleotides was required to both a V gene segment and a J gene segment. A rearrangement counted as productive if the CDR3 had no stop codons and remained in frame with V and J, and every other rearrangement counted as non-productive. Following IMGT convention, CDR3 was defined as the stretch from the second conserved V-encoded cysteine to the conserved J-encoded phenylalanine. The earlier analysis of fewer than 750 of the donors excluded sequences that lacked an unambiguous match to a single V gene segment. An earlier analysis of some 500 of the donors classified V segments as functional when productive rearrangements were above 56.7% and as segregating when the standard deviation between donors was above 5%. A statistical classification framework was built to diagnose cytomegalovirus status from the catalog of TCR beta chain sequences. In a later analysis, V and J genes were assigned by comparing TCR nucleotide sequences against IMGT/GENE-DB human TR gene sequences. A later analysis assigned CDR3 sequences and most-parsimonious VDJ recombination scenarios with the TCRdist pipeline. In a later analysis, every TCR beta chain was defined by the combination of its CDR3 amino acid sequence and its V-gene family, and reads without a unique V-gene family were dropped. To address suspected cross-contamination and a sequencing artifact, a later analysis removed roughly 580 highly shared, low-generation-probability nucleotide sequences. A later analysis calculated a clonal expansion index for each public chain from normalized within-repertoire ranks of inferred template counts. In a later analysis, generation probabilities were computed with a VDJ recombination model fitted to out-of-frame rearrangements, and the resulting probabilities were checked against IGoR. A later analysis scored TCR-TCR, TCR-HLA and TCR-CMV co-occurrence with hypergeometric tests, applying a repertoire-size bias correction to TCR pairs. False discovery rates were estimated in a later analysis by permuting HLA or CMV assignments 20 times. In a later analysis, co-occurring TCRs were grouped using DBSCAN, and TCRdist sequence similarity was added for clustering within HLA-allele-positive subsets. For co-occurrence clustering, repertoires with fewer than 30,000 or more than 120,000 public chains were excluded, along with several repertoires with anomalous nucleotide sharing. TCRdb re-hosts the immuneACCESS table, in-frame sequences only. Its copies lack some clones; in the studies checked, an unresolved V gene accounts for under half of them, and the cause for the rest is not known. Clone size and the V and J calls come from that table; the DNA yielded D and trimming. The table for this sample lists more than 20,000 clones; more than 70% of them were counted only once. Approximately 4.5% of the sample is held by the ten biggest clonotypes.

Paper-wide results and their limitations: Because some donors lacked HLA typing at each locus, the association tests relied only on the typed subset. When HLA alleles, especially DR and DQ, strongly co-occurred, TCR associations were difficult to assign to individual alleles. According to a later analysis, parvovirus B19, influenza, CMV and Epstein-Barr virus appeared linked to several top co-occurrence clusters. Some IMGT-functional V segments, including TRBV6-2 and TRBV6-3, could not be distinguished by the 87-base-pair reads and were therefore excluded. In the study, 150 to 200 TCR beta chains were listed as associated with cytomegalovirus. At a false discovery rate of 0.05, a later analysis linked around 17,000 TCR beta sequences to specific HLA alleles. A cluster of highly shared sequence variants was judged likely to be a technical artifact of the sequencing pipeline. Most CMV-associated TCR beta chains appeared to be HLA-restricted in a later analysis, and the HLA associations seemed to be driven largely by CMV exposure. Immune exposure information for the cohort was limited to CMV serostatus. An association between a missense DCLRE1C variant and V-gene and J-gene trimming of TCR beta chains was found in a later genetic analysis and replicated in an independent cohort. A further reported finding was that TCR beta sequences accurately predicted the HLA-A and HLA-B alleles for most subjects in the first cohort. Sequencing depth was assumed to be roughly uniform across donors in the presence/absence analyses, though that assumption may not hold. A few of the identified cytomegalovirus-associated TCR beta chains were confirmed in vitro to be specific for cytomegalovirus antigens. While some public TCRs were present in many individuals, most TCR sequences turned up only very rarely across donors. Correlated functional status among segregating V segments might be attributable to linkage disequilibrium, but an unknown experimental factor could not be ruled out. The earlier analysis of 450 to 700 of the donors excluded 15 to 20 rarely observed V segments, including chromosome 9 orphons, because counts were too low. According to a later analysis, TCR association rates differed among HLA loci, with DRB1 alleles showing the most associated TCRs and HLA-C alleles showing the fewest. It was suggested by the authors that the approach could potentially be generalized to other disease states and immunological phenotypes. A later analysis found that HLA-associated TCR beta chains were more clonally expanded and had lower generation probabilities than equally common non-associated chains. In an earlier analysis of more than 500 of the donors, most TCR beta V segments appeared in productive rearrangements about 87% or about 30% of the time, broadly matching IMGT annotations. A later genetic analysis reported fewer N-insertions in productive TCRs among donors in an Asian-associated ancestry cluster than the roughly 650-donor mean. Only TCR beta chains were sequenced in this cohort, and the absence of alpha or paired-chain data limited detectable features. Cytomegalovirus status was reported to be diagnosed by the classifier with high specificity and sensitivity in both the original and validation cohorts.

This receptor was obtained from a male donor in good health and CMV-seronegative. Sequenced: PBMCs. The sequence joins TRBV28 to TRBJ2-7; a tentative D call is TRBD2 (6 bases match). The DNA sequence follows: TGTGCCAGCAGTTCACCCCGACGTCTTGTGGGGGGCTACGAGCAGTACTTC. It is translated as CASSSPRRLVGGYEQYF.